The subject of this entry is one TCR beta chain. The record originates from a study of Tregs in tolerant kidney transplant recipients. This CDR3 has 16 amino acids. V was pared by 5 bases and J by 3 bases, with 5 bases of the junction left unmatched. Germline CDR1 and CDR2: SGHAT and FQNNGV. Method: immunoSEQ multiplex PCR; TCRdb's copy keeps in-frame clones and lacks some. Altogether 100,000 to 120,000 clones are present, around 91% being singletons, with the ten largest covering approximately 0.3%. This TCR derives from a human donor who received a combined kidney and bone marrow transplant. The rearrangement joins TRBV11-2 to TRBJ1-5; 12 nucleotides agree with TRBD1. Specimen: CD4+ T cells from blood, collected before the transplant. CDR3: CASSPGTGGPNQPQHF. In nucleotides, the CDR3 is TGTGCCAGCAGCCCAGGGACAGGGGGCCCCAATCAGCCCCAGCATTTT.